This record looks at one TCR beta chain sequence and its context. The assay was immunoSEQ multiplex PCR, and TCRdb's table has in-frame clones only and misses some. The data show a few hundred thousand clones, around nine tenths seen once. These data originate in a study of blood T cell repertoires in COVID-19. The wider study: Samples of COVID-19 (acute and convalescent) were obtained from the United States, Italy and Spain.

There are 15 residues in the CDR3. The germline gives CDR1 LGHNA, CDR2 YNFKEQ. With V trimmed by 4 bases and J by 5 bases, 10 bases remained unmatched. The sample was PBMCs or T cells enriched from blood (not recorded which). The chain links TRBV4-2 to TRBJ1-2, with 7 bases matching TRBD1. The sequence was obtained from a woman aged 45-65 years who had been exposed to COVID-19. CDR3: CASSRNTGDRYGYTF. The DNA of the CDR3 is TGTGCCAGCAGCCGGAATACAGGGGATAGGTATGGCTACACCTTC.